This TCR beta chain is from a study of a mutant IDH1 vaccine in newly diagnosed glioma. At the level of the study: Patients were pretreated with radiotherapy, temozolomide, or both, mostly both. Study-wide results and limits: Apparently, pseudoprogression bore no relation to changes among the top peripheral T cell clonotypes. The vaccine induced immune responses, and these occurred in roughly 93% of patients.

Time point defined: week 23, last vaccination. Each dose delivered 300 ug of mutant IDH1 20-mer peptide subcutaneously with imiquimod. A word on this clone: Its antigen remains unidentified.

The CDR3 length is 17 residues. V shed 4 bases, J shed 7 bases, and the junction held 16 bases outside the gene matches. The V gene's germline CDR1 is SGHNT and CDR2 YYREEE (reference sequence). Assay used: immunoSEQ multiplex PCR; TCRdb lists only in-frame clones, some missing. The table shows approximately 35,000 clones, with roughly 90% occurring only once. This clonotype was obtained from a man aged 35 to 55 with glioma. This sample comprised PBMCs, obtained from a glioma patient whose treatment included an IDH1 peptide vaccine. This chain uses TRBV5-4 with TRBJ1-2; 10 bases fit TRBD1. The DNA for the CDR3 is TGTGCCAGCAGCCCCGGACAGGGGGTTAGGGTTTCGGGTGGCTACACCTTC. This translates into CASSPGQGVRVSGGYTF.